The 10 T cell receptor beta chains presented below share a single source sample, sequenced in a study of identical twins. TCRdb independently ran MiXCR on the 5' RACE reads; one entry per CDR3 protein. The sample lists nearly 250,000 distinct CDR3 sequences, around 6.6% seen once, with 3% to 4% in the top ten. The data were also submitted as part of a second study, on yellow fever vaccine responses in identical twins.

Sample: memory (CD45RO+) T cells sorted from blood. The source of these receptors is a young woman in good health.

The V gene is TRBV12-3 or TRBV12-4, the J gene TRBJ2-1, with 8 bases fitting TRBD2. V lost 7 bases to trimming and J lost 3 bases; unmatched junction nucleotides: 8. CDR3 length: 15 amino acids. CDR3: CASIPIAGLYNEQFF. The CDR3 nucleotides read TGTGCCAGCATCCCTATAGCGGGGCTCTACAATGAGCAGTTCTTC.

The V and J genes are TRBV3-1 and TRBJ2-1, with D possibly matching TRBD2 (6 bases). CDR1 is LGHDT, CDR2 YNNKEL, per germline (reference sequence). The CDR3 extends over 16 amino acids. Trimming cost V 4 bases and J 6 bases, with 19 bases left between them. The CDR3 reads CASSPPGAITTNEQFF. The CDR3 coding sequence is TGTGCCAGCAGCCCCCCGGGAGCTATAACTACCAATGAGCAGTTCTTC.

This clonotype has just a few counts. V gene TRBV3-1 combines with J gene TRBJ1-1; D gene unclear. V was cut by 5 bases and J by 7 bases, with 8 bases left in between. Germline V gene lookup returns CDR1 LGHDT and CDR2 YNNKEL (reference sequence). The CDR3 is 11 amino acids. Written as DNA, the CDR3 is TGTGCCAGCAGCTCTCGGGTTGAAGCTTTCTTT. It translates to CASSSRVEAFF. The whole variable domain, filled in from reference TRBV3-1 and TRBJ1-1, reads DTAVSQTPKYLVTQMGNDKSIKCEQNLGHDTMYWYKQDSKKFLKIMFSYNNKELIINETVPNRFSPKSPDKAHLNLHINSLELGDSAVYFCASSSRVEAFFGQGTRLTVV.

In this sample, this clonotype turned up a few times. The chain carries TRBV6-5 and TRBJ2-7; unclear D gene. This CDR3 contains 15 residues. V lost 0 bases and J 3 bases, leaving 12 bases between the germline ends. Germline assignment: CDR1 MNHEY and CDR2 SVGAGI. In DNA form, the CDR3 reads TGTGCCAGCAGTTACTCGACGCAGGAGCGCTACGAGCAGTACTTC. It codes for CASSYSTQERYEQYF.

This clonotype has at least ten counts. This chain uses TRBV6-4 with TRBJ2-2; a weak D match, TRBD2 (5 bases). Germline-derived CDR1 and CDR2 are MRHNA and SNTAGT. Between the trimmed V and J ends, which lost 4 bases and 3 bases, there was a span of 9 bases. This CDR3 spans 14 amino acids. The CDR3 sequence: CASSARADTGELFF. As DNA, the CDR3 is TGTGCCAGCAGTGCGAGGGCAGACACCGGGGAGCTGTTTTTT.

This clonotype has a count of ten or more. The genes are TRBV24-1 and TRBJ2-7; possible D gene TRBD1, 5 bases. The V end was cut by 11 bases, the J end by 4 bases, with 11 bases between. This CDR3 contains 11 residues. Germline V gives CDR1 KGHDR, CDR2 SFDVKD. CDR3 bases: TGTGCCAACCCAGGGTTGTACGAGCAGTACGTC. The encoded protein is CANPGLYEQYV.

This clonotype came up many times. V and J are TRBV12-3 or TRBV12-4 and TRBJ1-6; the D is unclear. The CDR3 totals 12 residues. V was clipped by 6 bases and J by 9 bases, with 9 bases between them. The CDR3 sequence: CASSEPPSPLHF. CDR3 nucleotides: TGTGCCAGCAGCGAACCACCTTCACCCCTCCACTTT.

At least ten counts were recorded for this clonotype. V is TRBV7-8 and J is TRBJ1-1, with 7 bases matching TRBD1. The germline gives CDR1 SGHVS, CDR2 FQNEAQ. V shed 4 bases, J shed 8 bases, and the junction held 4 bases outside the gene matches. This CDR3 is 12 amino acids long. Written as DNA, the CDR3 is TGTGCCAGCAGCTCAGGGGGGTTAGAAGCTTTCTTT. Protein product: CASSSGGLEAFF.

V is TRBV7-2 and J is TRBJ2-7; 8 bases match TRBD2. Germline V lookup: CDR1 SGHTA, CDR2 FQGNSA. With V trimmed by 3 bases and J by 2 bases, 6 bases remained unmatched. This CDR3 is 15 amino acids long. The chain's CDR3 is CASSFLRGGPYEQYV. The CDR3 bases are TGTGCCAGCAGCTTTTTACGGGGGGGCCCCTACGAGCAGTACGTC.

The rearrangement joins TRBV3-1 to TRBJ1-5; the D is unclear. The CDR3 spans 14 residues. Per the germline V gene, CDR1 is LGHDT and CDR2 is YNNKEL (reference sequence). V was trimmed by 1 base and J by 4 bases, leaving 8 bases between them. The chain's CDR3 is CASSQGHGNQPQHF. CDR3 in DNA: TGTGCCAGCAGCCAAGGTCACGGTAATCAGCCCCAGCATTTT.